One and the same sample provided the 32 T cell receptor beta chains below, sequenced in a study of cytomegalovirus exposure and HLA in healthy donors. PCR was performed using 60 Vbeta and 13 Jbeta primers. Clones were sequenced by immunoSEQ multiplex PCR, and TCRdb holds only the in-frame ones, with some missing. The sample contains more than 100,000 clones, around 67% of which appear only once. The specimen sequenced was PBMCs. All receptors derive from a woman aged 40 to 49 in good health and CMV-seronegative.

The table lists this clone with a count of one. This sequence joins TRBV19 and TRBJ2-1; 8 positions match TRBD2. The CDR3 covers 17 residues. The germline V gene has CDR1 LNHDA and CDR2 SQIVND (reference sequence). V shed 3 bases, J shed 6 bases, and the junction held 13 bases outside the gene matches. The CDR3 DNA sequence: TGTGCCAGTAGTATCGGGGCGTTGGTAGCGGGAATCAATGAGCAGTTCTTC. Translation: CASSIGALVAGINEQFF.

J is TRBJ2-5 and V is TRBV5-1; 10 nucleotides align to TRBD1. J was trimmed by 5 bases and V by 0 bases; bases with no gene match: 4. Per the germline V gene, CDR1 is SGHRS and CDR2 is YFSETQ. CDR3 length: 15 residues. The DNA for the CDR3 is TGCGCCAGCAGCTTGGTCCCGACAGGGGGCGAGACCCAGTACTTC. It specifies CASSLVPTGGETQYF. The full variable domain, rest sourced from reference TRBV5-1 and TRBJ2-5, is KAGVTQTPRYLIKTRGQQVTLSCSPISGHRSVSWYQQTPGQGLQFLFEYFSETQRNKGNFPGRFSGRQFSNSRSEMNVSTLELGDSALYLCASSLVPTGGETQYFGPGTRLLVL.

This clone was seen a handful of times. CDR3 amino acids: CASSEAQRLRGGGYTF. The CDR3 DNA follows: TGTGCCAGCAGTGAGGCACAACGCCTCCGAGGGGGTGGCTACACCTTC. The chain couples TRBV2 to TRBJ1-2, with D possibly being TRBD1 (6 bases). Germline CDR1 SNHLY, CDR2 FYNNEI. V lost 3 bases, J lost 7 bases, and 21 bases lay in between. The CDR3 loop spans 16 amino acids.

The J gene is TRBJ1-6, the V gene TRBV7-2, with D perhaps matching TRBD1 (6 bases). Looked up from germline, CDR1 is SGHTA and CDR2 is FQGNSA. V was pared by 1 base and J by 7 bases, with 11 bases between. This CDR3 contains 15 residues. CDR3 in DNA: TGTGCCAGCAGCTTAGACAGGGCGGAGAATTCACCCCTCCACTTT. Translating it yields CASSLDRAENSPLHF.

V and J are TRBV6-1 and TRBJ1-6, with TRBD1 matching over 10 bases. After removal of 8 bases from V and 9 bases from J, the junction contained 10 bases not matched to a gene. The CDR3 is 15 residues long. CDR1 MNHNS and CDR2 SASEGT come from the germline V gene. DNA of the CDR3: TGTGCCAGCGCCCCGCCGGGACAGGGGTCTTCACCCCTCCACTTT. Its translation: CASAPPGQGSSPLHF.

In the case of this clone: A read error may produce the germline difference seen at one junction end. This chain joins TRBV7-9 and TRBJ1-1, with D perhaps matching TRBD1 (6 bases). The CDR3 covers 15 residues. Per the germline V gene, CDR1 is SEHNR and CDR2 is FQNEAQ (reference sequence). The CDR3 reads CSSSSPQDSHTEAFF. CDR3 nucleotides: TGTTCCAGCAGCTCCCCACAGGACAGCCACACTGAAGCTTTCTTT.

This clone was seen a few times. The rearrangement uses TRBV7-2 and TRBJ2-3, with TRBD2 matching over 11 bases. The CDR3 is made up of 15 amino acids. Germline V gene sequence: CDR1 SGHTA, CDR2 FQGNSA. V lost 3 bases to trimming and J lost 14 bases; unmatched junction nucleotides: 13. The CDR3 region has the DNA TGTGCCAGCAGCTTGACTAGCGGGAATGCCCGAGCGAGGTATTTT. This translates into CASSLTSGNARARYF. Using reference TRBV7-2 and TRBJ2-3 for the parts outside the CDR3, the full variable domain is GAGVSQSPSNKVTEKGKDVELRCDPISGHTALYWYRQSLGQGLEFLIYFQGNSAPDKSGLPSDRFSAERTGGSVSTLTIQRTQQEDSAVYLCASSLTSGNARARYFGPGTRLTVL.

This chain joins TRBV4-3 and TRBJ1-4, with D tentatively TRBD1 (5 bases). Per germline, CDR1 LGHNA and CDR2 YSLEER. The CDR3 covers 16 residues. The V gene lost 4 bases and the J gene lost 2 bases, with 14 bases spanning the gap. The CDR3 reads CASSRVRGSTNEKLFF. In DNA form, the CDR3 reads TGCGCCAGCAGCCGCGTACGGGGGTCTACTAATGAAAAACTGTTTTTT.

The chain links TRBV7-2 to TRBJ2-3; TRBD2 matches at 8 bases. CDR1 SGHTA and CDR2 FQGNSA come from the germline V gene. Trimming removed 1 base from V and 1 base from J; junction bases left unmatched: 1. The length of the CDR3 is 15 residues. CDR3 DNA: TGTGCCAGCAGCTTAGTAGCGGGGCGCACAGATACGCAGTATTTT. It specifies CASSLVAGRTDTQYF.

The CDR3 bases are TGTGCCAGCAGCGTAGGGACAGGGGGCAATCAGCCCCAGCATTTT. This encodes CASSVGTGGNQPQHF. The chain couples TRBV9 to TRBJ1-5; 9 bases map to TRBD1. Trimming cost V 0 bases and J 2 bases; bases outside gene matches: 0. This CDR3 comprises 15 residues. Germline-derived CDR1 and CDR2 are SGDLS and YYNGEE.

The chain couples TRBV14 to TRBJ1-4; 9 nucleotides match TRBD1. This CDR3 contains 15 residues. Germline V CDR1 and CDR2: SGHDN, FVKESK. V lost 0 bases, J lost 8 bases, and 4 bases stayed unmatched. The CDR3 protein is CASSQDVTGGEKLFF. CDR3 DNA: TGTGCCAGCAGCCAAGATGTGACAGGGGGGGAAAAACTGTTTTTT.

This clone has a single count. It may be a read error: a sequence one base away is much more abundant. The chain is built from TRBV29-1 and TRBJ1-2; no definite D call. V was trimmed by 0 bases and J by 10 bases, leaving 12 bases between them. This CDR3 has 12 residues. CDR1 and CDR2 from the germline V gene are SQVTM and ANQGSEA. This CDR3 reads CSVEDNSHVYTF. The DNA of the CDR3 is TGCAGCGTTGAAGATAACAGCCATGTCTACACCTTC.

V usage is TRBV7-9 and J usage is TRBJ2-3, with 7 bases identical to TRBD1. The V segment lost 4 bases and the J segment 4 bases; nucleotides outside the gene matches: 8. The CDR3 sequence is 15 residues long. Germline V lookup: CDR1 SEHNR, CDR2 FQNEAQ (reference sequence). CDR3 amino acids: CASSYGQVGADTQYF. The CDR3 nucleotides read TGTGCCAGCAGCTACGGACAGGTTGGCGCAGATACGCAGTATTTT.

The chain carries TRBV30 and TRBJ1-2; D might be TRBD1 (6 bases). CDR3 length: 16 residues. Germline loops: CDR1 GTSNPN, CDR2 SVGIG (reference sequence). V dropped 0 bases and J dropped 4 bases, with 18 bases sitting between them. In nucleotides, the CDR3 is TGTGCCTGGAGTGTAAACGCAGGGGCAAGGAGCTATGGCTACACCTTC. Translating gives CAWSVNAGARSYGYTF.

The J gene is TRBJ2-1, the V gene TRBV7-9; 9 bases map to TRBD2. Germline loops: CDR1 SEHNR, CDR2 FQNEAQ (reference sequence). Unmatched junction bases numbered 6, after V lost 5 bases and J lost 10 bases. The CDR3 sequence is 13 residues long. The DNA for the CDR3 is TGTGCCAGCAGCCTATGGACTAGCGAGGAGCAGTTCTTC. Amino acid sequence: CASSLWTSEEQFF.

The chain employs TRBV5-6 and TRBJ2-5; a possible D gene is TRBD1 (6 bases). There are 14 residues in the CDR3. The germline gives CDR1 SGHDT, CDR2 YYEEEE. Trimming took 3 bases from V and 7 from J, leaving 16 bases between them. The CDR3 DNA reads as TGTGCCAGCAGCTCTCAGGGGCCCTTGGTGACCCAGTACTTC. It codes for CASSSQGPLVTQYF.

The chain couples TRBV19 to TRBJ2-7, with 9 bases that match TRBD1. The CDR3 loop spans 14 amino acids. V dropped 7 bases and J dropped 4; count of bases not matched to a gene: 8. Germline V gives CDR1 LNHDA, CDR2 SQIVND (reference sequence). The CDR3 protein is CASKPGTGLYEQYF. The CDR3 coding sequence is TGTGCCAGTAAACCCGGGACAGGGTTGTACGAGCAGTACTTC.

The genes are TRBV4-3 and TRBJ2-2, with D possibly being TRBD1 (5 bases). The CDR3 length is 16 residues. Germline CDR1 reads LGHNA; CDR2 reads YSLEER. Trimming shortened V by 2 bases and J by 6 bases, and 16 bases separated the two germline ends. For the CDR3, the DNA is TGCGCCAGCAGCCAATCCTGGGGCGCCTTTCCCGGGGAGCTGTTTTTT. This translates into CASSQSWGAFPGELFF.

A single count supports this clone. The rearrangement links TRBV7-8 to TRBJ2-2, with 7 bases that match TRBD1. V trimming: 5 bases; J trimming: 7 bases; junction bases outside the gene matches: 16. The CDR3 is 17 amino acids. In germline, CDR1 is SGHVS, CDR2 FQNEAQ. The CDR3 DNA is TGTGCCAGCAGCCTGCCCAAACAGGGGCCCCGCGGCGGGGAGCTGTTTTTT. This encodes CASSLPKQGPRGGELFF. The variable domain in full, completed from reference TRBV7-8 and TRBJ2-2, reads GAGVSQSPRYKVAKRGQDVALRCDPISGHVSLFWYQQALGQGPEFLTYFQNEAQLDKSGLPSDRFFAERPEGSVSTLKIQRTQQEDSAVYLCASSLPKQGPRGGELFFGEGSRLTVL.

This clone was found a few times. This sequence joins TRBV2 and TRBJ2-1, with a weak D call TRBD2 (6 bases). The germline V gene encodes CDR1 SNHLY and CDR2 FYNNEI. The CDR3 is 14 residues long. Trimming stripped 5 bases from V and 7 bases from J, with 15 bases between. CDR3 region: CASSRRERLNEQFF. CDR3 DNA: TGTGCCAGCAGTCGCCGGGAGCGCCTGAATGAGCAGTTCTTC.

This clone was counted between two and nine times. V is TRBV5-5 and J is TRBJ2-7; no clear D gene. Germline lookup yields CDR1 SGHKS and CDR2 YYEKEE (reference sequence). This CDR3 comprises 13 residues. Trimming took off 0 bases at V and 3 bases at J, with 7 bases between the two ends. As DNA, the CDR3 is TGTGCCAGCAGCTTGGTCTCCGGCTACGAGCAGTACTTC. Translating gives CASSLVSGYEQYF.

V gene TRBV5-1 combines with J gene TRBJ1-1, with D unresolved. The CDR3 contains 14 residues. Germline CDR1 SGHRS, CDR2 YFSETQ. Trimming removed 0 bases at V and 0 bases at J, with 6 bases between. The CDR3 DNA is TGCGCCAGCAGCTTGGAACAGATGAACACTGAAGCTTTCTTT. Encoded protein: CASSLEQMNTEAFF.

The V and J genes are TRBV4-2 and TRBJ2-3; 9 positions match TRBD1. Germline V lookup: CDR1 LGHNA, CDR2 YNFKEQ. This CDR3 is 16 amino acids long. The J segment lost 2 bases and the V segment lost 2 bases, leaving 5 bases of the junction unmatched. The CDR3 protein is CASSQLWTGDTDTQYF. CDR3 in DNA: TGTGCCAGCAGCCAATTATGGACAGGGGACACAGATACGCAGTATTTT.

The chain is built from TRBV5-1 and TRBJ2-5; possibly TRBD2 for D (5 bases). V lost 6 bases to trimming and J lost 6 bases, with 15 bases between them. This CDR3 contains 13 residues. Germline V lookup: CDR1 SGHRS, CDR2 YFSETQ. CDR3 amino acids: CASNNTGLKTQYF. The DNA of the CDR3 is TGCGCCAGCAATAATACGGGGTTAAAGACCCAGTACTTC.

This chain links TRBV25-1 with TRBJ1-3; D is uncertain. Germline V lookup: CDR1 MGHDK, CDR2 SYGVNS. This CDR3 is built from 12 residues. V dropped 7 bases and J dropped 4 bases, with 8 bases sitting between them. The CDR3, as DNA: TGTGCCAGCACCTACTCCGGAAACACCATATATTTT. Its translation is CASTYSGNTIYF.

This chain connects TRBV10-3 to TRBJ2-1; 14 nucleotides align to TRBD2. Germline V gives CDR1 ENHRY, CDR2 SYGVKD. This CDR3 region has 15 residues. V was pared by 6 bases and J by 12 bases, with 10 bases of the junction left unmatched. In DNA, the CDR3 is TGTGCCATCAGGGAGACTAGCGGGAGGGCCTCTGTGCAGTTCTTC. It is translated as CAIRETSGRASVQFF.

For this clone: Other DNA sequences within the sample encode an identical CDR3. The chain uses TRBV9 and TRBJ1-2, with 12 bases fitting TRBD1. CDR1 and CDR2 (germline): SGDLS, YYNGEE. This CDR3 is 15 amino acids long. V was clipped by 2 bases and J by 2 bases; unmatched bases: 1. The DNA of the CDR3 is TGTGCCAGCAGCGTTGGGACAGGGGGCAACTATGGCTACACCTTC. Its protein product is CASSVGTGGNYGYTF.

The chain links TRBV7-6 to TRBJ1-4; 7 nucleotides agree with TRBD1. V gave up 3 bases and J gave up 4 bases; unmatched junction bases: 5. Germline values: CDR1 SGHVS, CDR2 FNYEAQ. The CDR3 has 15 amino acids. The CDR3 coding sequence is TGTGCCAGCAGCTTGACAGGGTCGATTAATGAAAAACTGTTTTTT. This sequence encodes CASSLTGSINEKLFF. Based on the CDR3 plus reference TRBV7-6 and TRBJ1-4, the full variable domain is GAGVSQSPRYKVTKRGQDVALRCDPISGHVSLYWYRQALGQGPEFLTYFNYEAQQDKSGLPNDRFSAERPEGSISTLTIQRTEQRDSAMYRCASSLTGSINEKLFFGSGTQLSVL.

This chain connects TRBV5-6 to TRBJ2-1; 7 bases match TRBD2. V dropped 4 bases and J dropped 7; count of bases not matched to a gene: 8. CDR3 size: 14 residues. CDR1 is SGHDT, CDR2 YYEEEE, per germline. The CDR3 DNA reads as TGTGCCAGCAGCCGGGGAGGGACTATTAATGAGCAGTTCTTC. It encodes CASSRGGTINEQFF.

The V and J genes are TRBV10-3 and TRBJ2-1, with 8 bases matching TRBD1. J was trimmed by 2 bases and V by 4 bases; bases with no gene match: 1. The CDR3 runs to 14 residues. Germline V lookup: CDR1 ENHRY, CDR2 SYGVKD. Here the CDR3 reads CAISGTGTYNEQFF. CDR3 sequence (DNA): TGTGCCATCAGTGGGACAGGGACCTACAATGAGCAGTTCTTC.

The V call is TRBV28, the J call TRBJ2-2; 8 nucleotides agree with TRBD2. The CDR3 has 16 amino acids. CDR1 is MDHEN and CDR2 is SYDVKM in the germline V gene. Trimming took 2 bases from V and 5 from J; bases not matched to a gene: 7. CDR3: CASSLGGGRLTGELFF. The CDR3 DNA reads TGTGCCAGCAGTTTAGGTGGCGGGAGGTTAACCGGGGAGCTGTTTTTT.

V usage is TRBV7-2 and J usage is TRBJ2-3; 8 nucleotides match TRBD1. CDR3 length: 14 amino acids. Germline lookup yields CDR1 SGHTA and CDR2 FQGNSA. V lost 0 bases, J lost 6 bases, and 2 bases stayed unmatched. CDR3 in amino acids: CASSLANRGDTQYF. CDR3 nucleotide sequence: TGTGCCAGCAGCTTAGCGAACAGGGGGGATACGCAGTATTTT.